The entry below gives a single T cell receptor beta chain sequence along with its context. Healthy bone marrow donors formed the donor group. The data were taken from a study of cytomegalovirus exposure and HLA in healthy donors. The germline V and J ends were trimmed by 6 bases and 2 bases, with 14 bases remaining between them. Germline V CDR1 and CDR2: SNHLY, FYNNEI. The CDR3 is 16 residues long. Both 60 Vbeta primers and 13 Jbeta primers went into the PCR. Method: immunoSEQ multiplex PCR; TCRdb's copy keeps in-frame clones and lacks some. Its table records about 74,000 clones. J is TRBJ2-6 and V is TRBV2; D possibly corresponds to TRBD2 (6 bases). This TCR was recovered from a female donor in good health and CMV-seropositive. The material sequenced was PBMCs. For the CDR3, the DNA is TGTGCCAGCAGAGACGGGACTTTGGCTGGGGCCAACGTCCTGACTTTC. Translating gives CASRDGTLAGANVLTF.